This entry describes one TCR beta chain. No antigen is known for it. With 2 bases clipped from V and 6 bases from J, the junction kept 0 bases outside the gene matches. The CDR3 consists of 13 residues. Profiling relied on immunoSEQ multiplex PCR, and the TCRdb table lists in-frame clones only, not all of them. The sample consists of approximately 140,000 clones, roughly nine tenths of them appearing once. This sample stems from a study of T cell responses to AZD1222 COVID-19 vaccine. Overall study findings and caveats: Among AZD1222 vaccinees, only six or seven were seropositive at baseline. Nearly half of spike-specific TCRs reportedly target variant regions that are unmutated in the B.1.351 and B.1.1.7 variants.

The chain links TRBV12-3 or TRBV12-4 to TRBJ2-7; TRBD2 agrees at 11 bases. The sequences come from peripheral blood, collected 28 days after the second dose of the MenACWY control vaccine. The TCR comes from an adult who received the MenACWY meningococcal vaccine as a control. The CDR3 nucleotides are TGTGCCAGCAGTTTACTAGCGGGAGGCGAGCAGTACTTC. Its translation: CASSLLAGGEQYF.